The TCR beta chain under discussion was sequenced for a study of blood T cells in healthy people across ages. Notes on this clonotype: What it recognizes is unknown.

In germline, CDR1 is SGHRS, CDR2 YFSETQ. CDR3 size: 16 residues. Isolating PBMCs gave at least 6.5 million of these cells per sample. A second roughly 6 to 12 cycle PCR used barcoded and J-beta primers. TCRdb independently ran MiXCR on the 5' RACE reads; one entry per CDR3 protein. This sample has some 760,000 distinct CDR3 sequences, with just under 25% found just once. Study-level results: Diversity estimates drawn from one million T cells were deemed underestimates. Per million T cells, the diversity of TCR beta decreased roughly linearly as age advanced.

The sample was also linked to a second study, of T cells of mothers and their children. From that second work: There were over 10 million TCR beta CDR3 reads from each mother and about 3 million from each child.

The sequenced material came from blood. The chain carries TRBV5-1 and TRBJ2-5; D is perhaps TRBD2 (6 bases). The last part of the DNA fits TRBJ2-7 better; the J call may be wrong. The receptor was derived from a boy younger than 18 in good health. In nucleotides, the CDR3 is TGCGCCAGCAGCTTGGAACCGTGGGAGGCGGACTACGAGCAGTACTTC. As protein: CASSLEPWEADYEQYF.